This paragraph reports one T cell receptor (beta chain). As yet, its antigen is unknown. These data are taken from a study of T cell responses to AZD1222 COVID-19 vaccine. At the level of the study: Analyses pooled second doses at about 4 or about 12 weeks. Study-level results: Spike-specific TCR breadth and depth both grew after two AZD1222 doses. CD4 TCRs associated with vaccination spanned spike, dominating at 160-218 and 743-854. Targets within unmutated variant regions were reportedly found for nearly half of spike-specific TCRs.

This table comes from immunoSEQ multiplex PCR, and its TCRdb copy is limited to in-frame clones, with some not included. The table has roughly 85,000 clones, about 86% seen once. Trimming at V came to 8 bases and at J to 4 bases, leaving 9 bases not matched to a gene. Germline values: CDR1 KGHSH, CDR2 LQKENI. The CDR3 extends over 14 amino acids. This chain uses TRBV18 with TRBJ1-2, with 8 positions matching TRBD1. The receptor's source is an adult in good health. The specimen comprised peripheral blood, sampled on day 0 of AZD1222 vaccination. The CDR3 reads CASTQGQETYGYTF. DNA for the CDR3: TGTGCCAGCACCCAGGGACAGGAGACCTATGGCTACACCTTC.